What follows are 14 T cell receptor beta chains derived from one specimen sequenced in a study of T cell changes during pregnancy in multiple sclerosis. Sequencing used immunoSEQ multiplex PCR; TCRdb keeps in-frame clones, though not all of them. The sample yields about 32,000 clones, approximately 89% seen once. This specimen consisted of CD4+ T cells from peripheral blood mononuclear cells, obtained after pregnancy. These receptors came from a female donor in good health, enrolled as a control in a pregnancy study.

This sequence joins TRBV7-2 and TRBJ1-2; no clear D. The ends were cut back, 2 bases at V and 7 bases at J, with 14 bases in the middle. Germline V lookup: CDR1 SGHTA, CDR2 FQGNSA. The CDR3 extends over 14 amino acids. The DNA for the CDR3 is TGTGCCAGCAGCTTAATGAAGTCCTCCGGTGGCTACACCTTC. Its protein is CASSLMKSSGGYTF.

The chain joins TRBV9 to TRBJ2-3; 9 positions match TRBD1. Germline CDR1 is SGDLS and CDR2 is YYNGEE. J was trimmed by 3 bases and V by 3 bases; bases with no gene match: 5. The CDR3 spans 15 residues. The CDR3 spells CASSARTGETDTQYF. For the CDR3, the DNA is TGTGCCAGCAGCGCCCGGACAGGGGAAACAGATACGCAGTATTTT.

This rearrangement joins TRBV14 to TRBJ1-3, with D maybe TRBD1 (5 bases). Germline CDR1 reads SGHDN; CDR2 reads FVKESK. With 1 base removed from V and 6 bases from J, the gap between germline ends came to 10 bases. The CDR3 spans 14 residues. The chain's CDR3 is CASSQGDFENTIYF. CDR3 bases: TGTGCCAGCAGCCAAGGGGACTTTGAAAACACCATATATTTT. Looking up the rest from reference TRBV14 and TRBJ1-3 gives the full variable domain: EAGVTQFPSHSVIEKGQTVTLRCDPISGHDNLYWYRRVMGKEIKFLLHFVKESKQDESGMPNNRFLAERTGGTYSTLKVQPAELEDSGVYFCASSQGDFENTIYFGEGSWLTVV.

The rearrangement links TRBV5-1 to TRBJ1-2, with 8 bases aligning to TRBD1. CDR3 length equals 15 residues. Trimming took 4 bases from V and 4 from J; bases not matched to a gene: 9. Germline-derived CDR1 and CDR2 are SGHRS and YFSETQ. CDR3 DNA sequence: TGCGCCAGCAGCCCTGACAGGGGCGAGAGCTATGGCTACACCTTC. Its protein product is CASSPDRGESYGYTF.

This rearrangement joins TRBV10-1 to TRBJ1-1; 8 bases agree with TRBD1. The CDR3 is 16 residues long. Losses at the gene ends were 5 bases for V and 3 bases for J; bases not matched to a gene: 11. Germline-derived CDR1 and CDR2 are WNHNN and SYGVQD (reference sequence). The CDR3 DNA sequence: TGCGCCAGCAGTAGTCGACAGGGGCTTCCGGACACTGAAGCTTTCTTT. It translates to CASSSRQGLPDTEAFF.

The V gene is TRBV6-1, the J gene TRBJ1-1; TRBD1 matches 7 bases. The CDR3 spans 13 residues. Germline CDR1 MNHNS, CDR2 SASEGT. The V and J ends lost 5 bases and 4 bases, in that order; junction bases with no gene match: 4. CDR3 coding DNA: TGTGCCAGCAGTAGTTCAGGGGGCACTGAAGCTTTCTTT. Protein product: CASSSSGGTEAFF.

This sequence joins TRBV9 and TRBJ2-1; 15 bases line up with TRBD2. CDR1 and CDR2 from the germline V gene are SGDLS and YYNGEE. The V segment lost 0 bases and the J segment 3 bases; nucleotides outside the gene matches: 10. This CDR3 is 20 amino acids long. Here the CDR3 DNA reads TGTGCCAGCAGCGTAGCGCGGGGGACTAGCGGGGGGACGCGCTACAATGAGCAGTTCTTC. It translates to CASSVARGTSGGTRYNEQFF.

The CDR3 loop reads CASSMDSRNQPQHF. CDR3 coding DNA: TGTGCCAGCAGCATGGACAGCCGCAATCAGCCCCAGCATTTT. The genes are TRBV6-5 and TRBJ1-5; maybe TRBD1 (6 bases). Trimming shortened V by 6 bases and J by 2 bases, and 11 bases separated the two germline ends. The CDR3 has 14 amino acids. Germline-derived CDR1 and CDR2 are MNHEY and SVGAGI.

CDR3 amino acids: CASSQDTTGIDEQFF. The CDR3 DNA is TGCGCCAGCAGCCAAGATACTACAGGGATCGATGAGCAGTTCTTC. The chain links TRBV5-1 to TRBJ2-1; D possibly corresponds to TRBD1 (6 bases). V shed 4 bases and J shed 8 bases, with 19 bases lying between them. CDR1 SGHRS and CDR2 YFSETQ come from the germline V gene. This CDR3 spans 15 amino acids.

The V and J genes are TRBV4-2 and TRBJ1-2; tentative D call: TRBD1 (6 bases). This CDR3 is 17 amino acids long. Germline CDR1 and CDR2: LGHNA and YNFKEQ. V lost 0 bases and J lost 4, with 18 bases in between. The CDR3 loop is CASSQDASGGVGYGYTF. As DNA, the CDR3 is TGTGCCAGCAGCCAAGACGCGAGCGGGGGCGTTGGCTATGGCTACACCTTC.

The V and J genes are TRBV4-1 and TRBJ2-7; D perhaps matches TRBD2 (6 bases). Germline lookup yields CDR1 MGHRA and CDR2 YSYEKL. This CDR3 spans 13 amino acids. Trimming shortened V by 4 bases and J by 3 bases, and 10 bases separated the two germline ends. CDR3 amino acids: CASSLLGGYEQYF. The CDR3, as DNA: TGCGCCAGCAGCCTCCTGGGGGGCTACGAGCAGTACTTC.

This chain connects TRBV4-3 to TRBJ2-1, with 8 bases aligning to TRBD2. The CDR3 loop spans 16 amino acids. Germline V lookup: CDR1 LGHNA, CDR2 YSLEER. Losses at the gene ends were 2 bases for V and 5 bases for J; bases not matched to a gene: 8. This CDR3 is CASSQPGLAIDNEQFF. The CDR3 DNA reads TGCGCCAGCAGCCAACCAGGACTAGCAATCGACAATGAGCAGTTCTTC.

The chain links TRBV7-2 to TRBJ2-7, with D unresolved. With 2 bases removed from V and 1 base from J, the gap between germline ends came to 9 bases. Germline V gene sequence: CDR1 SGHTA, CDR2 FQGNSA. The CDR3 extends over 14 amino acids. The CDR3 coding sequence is TGTGCCAGCAGCTTATCTCGGAGTTCCTACGAGCAGTACTTC. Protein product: CASSLSRSSYEQYF.

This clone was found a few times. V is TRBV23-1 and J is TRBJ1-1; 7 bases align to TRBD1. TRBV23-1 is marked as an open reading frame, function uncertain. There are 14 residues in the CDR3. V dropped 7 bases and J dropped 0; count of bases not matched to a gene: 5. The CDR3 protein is CASKGQYLNTEAFF. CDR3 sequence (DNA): TGCGCCAGCAAGGGACAGTATCTGAACACTGAAGCTTTCTTT.